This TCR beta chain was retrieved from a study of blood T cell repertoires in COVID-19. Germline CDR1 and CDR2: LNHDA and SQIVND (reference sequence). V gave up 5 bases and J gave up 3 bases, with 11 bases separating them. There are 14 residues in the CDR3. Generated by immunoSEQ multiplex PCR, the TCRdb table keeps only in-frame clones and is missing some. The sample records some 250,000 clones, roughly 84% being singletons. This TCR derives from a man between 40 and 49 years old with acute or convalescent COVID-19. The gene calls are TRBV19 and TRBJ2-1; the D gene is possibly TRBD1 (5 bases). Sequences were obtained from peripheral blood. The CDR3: CASSGRTLYNEQFF. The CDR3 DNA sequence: TGTGCCAGTAGTGGTAGGACACTCTACAATGAGCAGTTCTTC.